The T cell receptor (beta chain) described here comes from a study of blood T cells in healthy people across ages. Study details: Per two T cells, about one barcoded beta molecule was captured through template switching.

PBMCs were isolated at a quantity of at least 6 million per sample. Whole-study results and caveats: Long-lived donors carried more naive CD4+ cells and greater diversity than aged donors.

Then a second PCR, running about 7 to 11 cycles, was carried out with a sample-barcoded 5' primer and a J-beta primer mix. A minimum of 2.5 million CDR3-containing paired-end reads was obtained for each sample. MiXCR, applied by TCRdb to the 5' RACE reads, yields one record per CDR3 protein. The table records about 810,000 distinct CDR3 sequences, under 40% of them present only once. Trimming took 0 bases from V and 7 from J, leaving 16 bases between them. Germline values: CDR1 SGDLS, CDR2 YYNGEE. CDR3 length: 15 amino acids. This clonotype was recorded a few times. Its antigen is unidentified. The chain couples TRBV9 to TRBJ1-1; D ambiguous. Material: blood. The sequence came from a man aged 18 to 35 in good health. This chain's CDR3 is CASSVASTGTGEAFF. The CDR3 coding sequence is TGTGCCAGCAGCGTAGCTAGTACGGGAACGGGTGAAGCTTTCTTT.